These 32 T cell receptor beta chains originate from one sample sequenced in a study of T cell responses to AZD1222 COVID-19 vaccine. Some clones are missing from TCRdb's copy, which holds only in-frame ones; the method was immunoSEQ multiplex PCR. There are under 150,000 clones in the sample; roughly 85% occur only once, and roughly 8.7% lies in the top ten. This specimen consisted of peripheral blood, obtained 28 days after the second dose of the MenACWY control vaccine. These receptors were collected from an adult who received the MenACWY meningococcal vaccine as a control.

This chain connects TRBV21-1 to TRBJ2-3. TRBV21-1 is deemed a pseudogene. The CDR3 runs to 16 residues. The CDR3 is CALRGTRRGGTDTQYF. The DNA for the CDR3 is TGTGCCCTGCGCGGGACCAGAAGGGGGGGCACAGATACGCAGTATTTT.

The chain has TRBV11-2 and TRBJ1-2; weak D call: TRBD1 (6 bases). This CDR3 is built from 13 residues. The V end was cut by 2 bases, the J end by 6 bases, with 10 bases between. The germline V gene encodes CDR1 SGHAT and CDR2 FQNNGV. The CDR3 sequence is CASSLQAGDGYTF. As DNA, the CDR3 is TGTGCCAGCAGCTTACAGGCAGGGGATGGCTACACCTTC.

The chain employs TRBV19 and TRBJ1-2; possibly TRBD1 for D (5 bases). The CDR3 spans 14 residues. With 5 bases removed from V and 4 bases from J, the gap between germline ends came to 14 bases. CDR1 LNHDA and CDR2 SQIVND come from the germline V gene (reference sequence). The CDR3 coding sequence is TGTGCCAGTAGTGGAAGGTGGGGCGCCTATGGCTACACCTTC. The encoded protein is CASSGRWGAYGYTF.

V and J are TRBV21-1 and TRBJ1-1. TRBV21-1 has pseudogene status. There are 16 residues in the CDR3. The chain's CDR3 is CASSRGDSGLISEAFF. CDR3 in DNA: TGTGCCAGCAGCAGGGGAGATTCAGGGTTAATCTCTGAAGCTTTCTTT.

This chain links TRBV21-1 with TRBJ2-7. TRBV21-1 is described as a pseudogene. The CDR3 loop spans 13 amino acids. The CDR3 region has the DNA TGTGCCAGCAGCAAAGGTGCCCCTCTCTCACCGTACTTC. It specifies CASSKGAPLSPYF.

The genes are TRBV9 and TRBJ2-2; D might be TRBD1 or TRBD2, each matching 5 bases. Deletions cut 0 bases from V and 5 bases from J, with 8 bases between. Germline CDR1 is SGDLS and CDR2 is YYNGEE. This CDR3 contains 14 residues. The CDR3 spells CASSVEGETGELFF. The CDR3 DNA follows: TGTGCCAGCAGCGTAGAAGGGGAGACCGGGGAGCTGTTTTTT.

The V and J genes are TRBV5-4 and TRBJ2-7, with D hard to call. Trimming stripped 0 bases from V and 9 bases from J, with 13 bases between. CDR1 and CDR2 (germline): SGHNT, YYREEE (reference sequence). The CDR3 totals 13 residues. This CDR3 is CASSLDGNWGQYV. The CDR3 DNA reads TGTGCCAGCAGCTTGGATGGTAACTGGGGGCAGTACGTC.

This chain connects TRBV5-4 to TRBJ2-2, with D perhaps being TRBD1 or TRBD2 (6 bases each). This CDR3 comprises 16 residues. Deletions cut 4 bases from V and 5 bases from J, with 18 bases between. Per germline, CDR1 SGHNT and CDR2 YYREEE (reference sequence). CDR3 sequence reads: CASSRPKGGGTGELFF. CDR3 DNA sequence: TGTGCCAGCAGCCGTCCGAAAGGGGGAGGTACCGGGGAGCTGTTTTTT.

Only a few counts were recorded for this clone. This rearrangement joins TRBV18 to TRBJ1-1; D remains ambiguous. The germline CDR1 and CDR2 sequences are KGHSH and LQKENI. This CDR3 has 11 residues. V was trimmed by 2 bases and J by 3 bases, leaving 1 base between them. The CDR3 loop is CASSPDTEAFF. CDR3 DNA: TGTGCCAGCTCACCAGACACTGAAGCTTTCTTT.

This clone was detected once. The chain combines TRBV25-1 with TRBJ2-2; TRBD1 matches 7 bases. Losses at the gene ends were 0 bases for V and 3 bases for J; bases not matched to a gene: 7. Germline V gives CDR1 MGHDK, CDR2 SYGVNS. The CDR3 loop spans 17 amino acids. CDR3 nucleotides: TGTGCCAGCAGTGAATATCCGGGGACAGACCACACCGGGGAGCTGTTTTTT. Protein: CASSEYPGTDHTGELFF.

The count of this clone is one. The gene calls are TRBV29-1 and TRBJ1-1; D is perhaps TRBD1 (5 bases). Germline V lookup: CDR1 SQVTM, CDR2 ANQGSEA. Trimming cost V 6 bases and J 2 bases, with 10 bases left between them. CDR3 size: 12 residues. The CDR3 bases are TGCAGCGTGCGGGGACCTAACACTGAAGCTTTCTTT. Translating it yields CSVRGPNTEAFF.

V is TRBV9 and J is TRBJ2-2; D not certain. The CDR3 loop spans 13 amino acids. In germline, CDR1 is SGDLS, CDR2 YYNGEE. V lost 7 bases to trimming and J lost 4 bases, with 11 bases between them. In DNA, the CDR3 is TGTGCCAGCTCCCTAGTACCCACCGGGGAGCTGTTTTTT. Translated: CASSLVPTGELFF.

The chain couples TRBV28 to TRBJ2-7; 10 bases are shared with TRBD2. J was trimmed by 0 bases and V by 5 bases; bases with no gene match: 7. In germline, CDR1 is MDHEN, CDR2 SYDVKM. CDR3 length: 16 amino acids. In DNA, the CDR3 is TGTGCCAGCAGTCGATCACTAGCGGGGATCTCCTACGAGCAGTACGTC. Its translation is CASSRSLAGISYEQYV.

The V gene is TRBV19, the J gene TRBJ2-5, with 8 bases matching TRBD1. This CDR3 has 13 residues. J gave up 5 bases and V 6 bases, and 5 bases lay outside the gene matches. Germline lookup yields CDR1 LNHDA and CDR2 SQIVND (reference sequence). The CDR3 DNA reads TGTGCCAGTAGCGGACAGGGTCTGGAGACCCAGTACTTC. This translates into CASSGQGLETQYF.

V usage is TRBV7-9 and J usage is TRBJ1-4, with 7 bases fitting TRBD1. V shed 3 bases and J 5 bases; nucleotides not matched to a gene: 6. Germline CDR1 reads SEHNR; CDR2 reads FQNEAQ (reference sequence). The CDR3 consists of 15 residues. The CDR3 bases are TGTGCCAGCAGCTTTAAGGGGGCGGGAAATGAAAAACTGTTTTTT. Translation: CASSFKGAGNEKLFF. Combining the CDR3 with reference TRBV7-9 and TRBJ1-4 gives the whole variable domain DTGVSQNPRHKITKRGQNVTFRCDPISEHNRLYWYRQTLGQGPEFLTYFQNEAQLEKSRLLSDRFSAERPKGSFSTLEIQRTEQGDSAMYLCASSFKGAGNEKLFFGSGTQLSVL.

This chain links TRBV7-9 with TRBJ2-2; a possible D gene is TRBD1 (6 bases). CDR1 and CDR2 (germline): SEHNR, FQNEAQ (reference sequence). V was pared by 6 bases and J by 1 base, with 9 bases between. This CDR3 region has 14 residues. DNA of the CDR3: TGTGCCAGCAGAGAAGGGGGGAACACCGGGGAGCTGTTTTTT. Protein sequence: CASREGGNTGELFF.

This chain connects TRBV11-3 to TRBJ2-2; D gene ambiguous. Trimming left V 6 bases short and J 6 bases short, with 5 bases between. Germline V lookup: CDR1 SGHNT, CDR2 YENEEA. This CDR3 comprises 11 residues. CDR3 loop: CASRGSGELFF. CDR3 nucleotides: TGTGCCAGCAGGGGGTCCGGGGAGCTGTTTTTT.

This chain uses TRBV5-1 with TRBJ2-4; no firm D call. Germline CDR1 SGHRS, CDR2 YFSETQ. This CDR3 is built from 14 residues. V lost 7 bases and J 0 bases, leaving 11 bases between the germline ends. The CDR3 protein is CASAETLAKNIQYF. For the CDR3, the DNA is TGCGCCAGCGCCGAGACTTTAGCCAAAAACATTCAGTACTTC.

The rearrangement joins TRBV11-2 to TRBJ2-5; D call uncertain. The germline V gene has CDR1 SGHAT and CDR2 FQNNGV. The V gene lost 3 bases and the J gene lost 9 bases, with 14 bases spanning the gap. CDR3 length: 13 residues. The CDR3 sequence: CASSFPGFGPQYF. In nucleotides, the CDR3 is TGTGCCAGCAGCTTTCCAGGCTTCGGTCCCCAGTACTTC.

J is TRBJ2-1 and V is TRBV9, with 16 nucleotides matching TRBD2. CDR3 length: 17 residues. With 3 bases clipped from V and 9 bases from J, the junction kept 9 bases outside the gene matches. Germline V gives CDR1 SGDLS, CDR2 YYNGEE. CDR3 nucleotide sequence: TGTGCCAGCAGCGCCAAAGGGACTAGCGGGAGGGGTATTGAGCAGTTCTTC. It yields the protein CASSAKGTSGRGIEQFF.

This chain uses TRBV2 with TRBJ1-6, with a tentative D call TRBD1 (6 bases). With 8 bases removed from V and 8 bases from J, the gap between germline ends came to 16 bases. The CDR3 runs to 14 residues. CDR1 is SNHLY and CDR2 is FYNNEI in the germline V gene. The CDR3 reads CASRQVSRYSPLHF. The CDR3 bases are TGTGCCAGCCGACAGGTCAGCCGATATTCACCCCTCCACTTT.

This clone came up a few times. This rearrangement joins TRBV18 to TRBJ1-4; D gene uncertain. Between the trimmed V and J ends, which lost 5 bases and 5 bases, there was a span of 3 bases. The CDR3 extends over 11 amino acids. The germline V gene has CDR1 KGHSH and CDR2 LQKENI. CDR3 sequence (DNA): TGTGCCAGCTCAGCAAATGAAAAACTGTTTTTT. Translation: CASSANEKLFF.

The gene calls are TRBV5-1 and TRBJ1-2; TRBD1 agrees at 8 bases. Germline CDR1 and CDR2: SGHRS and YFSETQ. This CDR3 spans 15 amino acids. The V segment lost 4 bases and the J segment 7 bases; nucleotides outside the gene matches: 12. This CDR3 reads CASSPYVGQGSGYTF. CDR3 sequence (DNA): TGCGCCAGCAGCCCATACGTCGGACAGGGTAGTGGCTACACCTTC.

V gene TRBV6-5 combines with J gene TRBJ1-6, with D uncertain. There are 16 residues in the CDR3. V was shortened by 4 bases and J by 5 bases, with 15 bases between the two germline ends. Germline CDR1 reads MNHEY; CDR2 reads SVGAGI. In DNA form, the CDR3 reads TGTGCCAGCAGTTTCGACCTTTCTGGCCATAATTCACCCCTCCACTTT. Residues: CASSFDLSGHNSPLHF.

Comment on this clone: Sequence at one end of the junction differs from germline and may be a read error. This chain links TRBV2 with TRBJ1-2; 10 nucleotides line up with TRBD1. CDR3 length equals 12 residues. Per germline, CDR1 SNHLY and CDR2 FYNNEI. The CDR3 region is CASNPDRGGSNF. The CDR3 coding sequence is TGTGCCAGCAACCCGGACAGGGGGGGTTCAAACTTC.

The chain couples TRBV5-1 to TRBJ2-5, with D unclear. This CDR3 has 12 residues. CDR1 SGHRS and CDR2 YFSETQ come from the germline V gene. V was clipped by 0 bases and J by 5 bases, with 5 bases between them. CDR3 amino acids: CASSLGRETQYF. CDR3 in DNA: TGCGCCAGCAGCTTGGGGCGGGAGACCCAGTACTTC.

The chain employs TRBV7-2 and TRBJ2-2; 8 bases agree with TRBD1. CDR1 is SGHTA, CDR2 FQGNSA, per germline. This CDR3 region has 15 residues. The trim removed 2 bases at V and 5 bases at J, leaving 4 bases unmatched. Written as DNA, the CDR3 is TGTGCCAGCAGCTTACAGGGGGCGCAAACCGGGGAGCTGTTTTTT. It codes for CASSLQGAQTGELFF.

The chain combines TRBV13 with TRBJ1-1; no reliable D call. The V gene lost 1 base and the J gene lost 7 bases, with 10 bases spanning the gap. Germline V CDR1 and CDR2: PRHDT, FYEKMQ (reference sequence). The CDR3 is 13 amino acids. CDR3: CASSLDLVGEAFF. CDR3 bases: TGTGCCAGCAGCTTAGATTTAGTAGGTGAAGCTTTCTTT.

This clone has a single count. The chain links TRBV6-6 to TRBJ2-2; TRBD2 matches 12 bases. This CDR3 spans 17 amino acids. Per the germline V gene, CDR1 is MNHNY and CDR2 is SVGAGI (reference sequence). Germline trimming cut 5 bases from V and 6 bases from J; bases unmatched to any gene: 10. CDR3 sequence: CASSPLAGGPGAGELFF. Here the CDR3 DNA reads TGTGCCAGCAGTCCCCTAGCGGGAGGGCCAGGGGCCGGGGAGCTGTTTTTT.

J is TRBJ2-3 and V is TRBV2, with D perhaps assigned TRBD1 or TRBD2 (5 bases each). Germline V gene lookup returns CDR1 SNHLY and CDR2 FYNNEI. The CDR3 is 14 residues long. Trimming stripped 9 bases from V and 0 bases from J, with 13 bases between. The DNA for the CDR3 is TGTGCCAGGGGACCGGAACCTAGCACAGATACGCAGTATTTT. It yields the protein CARGPEPSTDTQYF.

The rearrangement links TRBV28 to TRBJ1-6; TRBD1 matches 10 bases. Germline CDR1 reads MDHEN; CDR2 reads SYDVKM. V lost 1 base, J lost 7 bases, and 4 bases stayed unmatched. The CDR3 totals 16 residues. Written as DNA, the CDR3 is TGTGCCAGCAGTTTATTTGGGGGACAGGGGAATTCACCCCTCCACTTT. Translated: CASSLFGGQGNSPLHF.

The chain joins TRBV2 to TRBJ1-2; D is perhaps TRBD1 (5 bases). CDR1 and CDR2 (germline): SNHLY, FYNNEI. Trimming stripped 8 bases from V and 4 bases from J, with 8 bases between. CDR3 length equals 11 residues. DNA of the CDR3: TGTGCCAGCGGGGGTGTCTATGGCTACACCTTC. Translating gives CASGGVYGYTF.